This T cell receptor (beta chain) is from a study of blood T cell repertoires in COVID-19. Per germline, CDR1 MGHRA and CDR2 YSYEKL. The CDR3 has 16 amino acids. J was trimmed by 0 bases and V by 3 bases; bases with no gene match: 2. TCRdb's table, derived via immunoSEQ multiplex PCR, lists solely in-frame clones and lacks some. Of roughly 160,000 clones in the sample, around 82% were seen once. Sequenced material: peripheral blood. J is TRBJ2-1 and V is TRBV4-1; 10 nucleotides line up with TRBD2. The receptor was isolated from a young man with active or convalescent COVID-19. CDR3 coding DNA: TGCGCCAGCAGCCAGAGGACTAGCGGCTCCTACAATGAGCAGTTCTTC. Residues: CASSQRTSGSYNEQFF.